Described below is a single TCR beta chain sequence and its context. This sample is drawn from a study of spatial heterogeneity in lung cancer. The trim removed 2 bases at V and 0 bases at J, leaving 11 bases unmatched. Germline lookup yields CDR1 SNHLY and CDR2 FYNNEI. CDR3 length: 19 amino acids. The time point here: sample taken at primary tumor resection. TCRdb called the 5' RACE reads again in MiXCR, with one record for every CDR3 protein. The data contain approximately 3,000 distinct CDR3 sequences, about 18% of them singletons. Sequencing was performed on normal lung tissue next to the tumor, taken at surgery. The TCR originated in a female donor with early-stage non-small cell lung cancer. V and J are TRBV2 and TRBJ2-3, with 10 bases fitting TRBD2. The CDR3 DNA reads TGTGCCAGCAGTGAAAGGGCTAGCGGGGGCTCCCCTAGCACAGATACGCAGTATTTT. It specifies CASSERASGGSPSTDTQYF.